A single sample is the source of the 32 T cell receptor beta chains below, sequenced in a study of molecular identifiers for immune sequencing clone quantification. TCRdb re-derived calls from the PCR reads in MiXCR, one entry per CDR3 protein. This table holds roughly 630,000 distinct CDR3 sequences, 25% found once. Sequenced input: naive CD8+ T cells from blood, with Jurkat cell RNA spiked in. Subset reported: FACS-sorted CD8+CD4-CCR7+CD45RA+ naive T cells. All receptors derive from a human donor in good health. Some libraries in this study had Jurkat cell RNA spiked in.

At least ten counts were recorded for this clonotype. The gene calls are TRBV2 and TRBJ1-2, with 7 bases that match TRBD1. CDR3 length: 14 residues. The J segment lost 2 bases and the V segment lost 5 bases, leaving 5 bases of the junction unmatched. The germline gives CDR1 SNHLY, CDR2 FYNNEI. CDR3 DNA: TGTGCCAGCAGTCGGGACAGCGAGAACTATGGCTACACCTTC. This codes for CASSRDSENYGYTF.

The gene calls are TRBV29-1 and TRBJ1-1; unclear D gene. CDR3 length: 13 residues. V lost 0 bases to trimming and J lost 5 bases, with 10 bases between them. The germline gives CDR1 SQVTM, CDR2 ANQGSEA. The CDR3 is CSVEDNSGTEAFF. The CDR3 nucleotides are TGCAGCGTTGAAGATAACAGTGGGACTGAAGCTTTCTTT.

This rearrangement joins TRBV28 to TRBJ1-4; D perhaps matches TRBD1 (5 bases). Germline values: CDR1 MDHEN, CDR2 SYDVKM. The V end was cut by 6 bases, the J end by 5 bases, with 13 bases between. CDR3 size: 14 residues. Here the CDR3 reads CASSPGAPNEKLFF. For the CDR3, the DNA is TGTGCCAGCAGCCCCGGGGCCCCAAATGAAAAACTGTTTTTT. Full variable domain (rest looked up from reference TRBV28 and TRBJ1-4): DVKVTQSSRYLVKRTGEKVFLECVQDMDHENMFWYRQDPGLGLRLIYFSYDVKMKEKGDIPEGYSVSREKKERFSLILESASTNQTSMYLCASSPGAPNEKLFFGSGTQLSVL.

In the case of this clonotype: This could be a read error, since a much larger clone is one nucleotide away. The chain recombines TRBV12-3 or TRBV12-4 with TRBJ2-3; D unclear. The CDR3 loop spans 12 amino acids. The DNA for the CDR3 is TGTGCCAGCAGTTCGTTCACAGTTACGCAGTATTTT. This codes for CASSSFTVTQYF.

Many counts were recorded for this clonotype. The chain joins TRBV5-4 to TRBJ2-7, with 9 bases that match TRBD2. Germline CDR1 reads SGHNT; CDR2 reads YYREEE (reference sequence). The CDR3 runs 15 residues. V dropped 3 bases and J dropped 3; count of bases not matched to a gene: 7. CDR3 DNA: TGTGCCAGCAGCTATCGGACTAGCGCTTACTACGAGCAGTACTTC. It translates to CASSYRTSAYYEQYF. Filled out from reference TRBV5-4 and TRBJ2-7, the complete variable domain reads ETGVTQSPTHLIKTRGQQVTLRCSSQSGHNTVSWYQQALGQGPQFIFQYYREEENGRGNFPPRFSGLQFPNYSSELNVNALELDDSALYLCASSYRTSAYYEQYFGPGTRLTVT.

A note on this clonotype: This may come from a read error, since a much larger clone is one base off. The rearrangement uses TRBV12-3 or TRBV12-4 and TRBJ2-3, with a possible D match to TRBD2 (5 bases). The CDR3 covers 17 residues. CDR3 in DNA: TGTGCCGGCAGTTTAGCGTTGGTACGGTCTAGCACAGATACGCAGTATTTT. Translated: CAGSLALVRSSTDTQYF.

This clonotype was counted once. The chain combines TRBV5-1 with TRBJ2-7; the D gene is possibly TRBD2 (6 bases). This CDR3 has 18 amino acids. V lost 3 bases and J lost 4, with 26 bases in between. Germline values: CDR1 SGHRS, CDR2 YFSETQ. CDR3 amino acids: CASSWGTGGIDFLYEQYF. DNA of the CDR3: TGCGCCAGCAGCTGGGGGACTGGCGGGATCGACTTTCTTTACGAGCAGTACTTC.

As for this clonotype: A single base separates this from a much larger clone, so it may be a read error. Here the CDR3 reads CVSSPPLTSGGADTQYF. The CDR3 DNA is TGTGTCAGCAGCCCACCCTTGACTAGCGGGGGGGCAGATACGCAGTATTTT. The chain links TRBV7-9 to TRBJ2-3, with 14 bases fitting TRBD2. The CDR3 runs 17 residues. Germline CDR1 is SEHNR and CDR2 is FQNEAQ (reference sequence).

This clonotype was seen ten or more times. The rearrangement joins TRBV12-3 or TRBV12-4 to TRBJ1-1; TRBD1 matches 7 bases. V shed 6 bases, J shed 12 bases, and the junction held 7 bases outside the gene matches. The CDR3 has 11 residues. This CDR3 reads CASSLTGFPFF. The DNA of the CDR3 is TGTGCCAGCAGCTTGACAGGGTTTCCTTTCTTT.

This clonotype was observed many times. The chain is built from TRBV29-1 and TRBJ1-2; TRBD1 is a possible D gene (5 bases). This CDR3 region has 13 residues. V lost 4 bases and J 5 bases, leaving 14 bases between the germline ends. In germline, CDR1 is SQVTM, CDR2 ANQGSEA. In DNA form, the CDR3 reads TGCAGCGTTGGAGTTTCCCAGGGTTATGGCTACACCTTC. It is translated as CSVGVSQGYGYTF. Full variable domain (remainder filled in from reference TRBV29-1 and TRBJ1-2): SAVISQKPSRDICQRGTSLTIQCQVDSQVTMMFWYRQQPGQSLTLIATANQGSEATYESGFVIDKFPISRPNLTFSTLTVSNMSPEDSSIYLCSVGVSQGYGYTFGSGTRLTVV.

In its sample, this clonotype was seen many times. The rearrangement links TRBV4-3 to TRBJ2-7; 10 bases map to TRBD1. Trimming took 2 bases from V and 5 from J; bases not matched to a gene: 6. The CDR3 extends over 15 amino acids. Per the germline V gene, CDR1 is LGHNA and CDR2 is YSLEER. CDR3 nucleotides: TGCGCCAGCAGCCAACTTGACAGGGGGCGCGACGAGCAGTACTTC. It specifies CASSQLDRGRDEQYF.

This clonotype was picked up a small number of times. This chain links TRBV13 with TRBJ2-5; D is unclear. The germline V and J ends were trimmed by 2 bases and 5 bases, with 15 bases remaining between them. The CDR3 extends over 15 amino acids. Germline CDR1 is PRHDT and CDR2 is FYEKMQ (reference sequence). DNA of the CDR3: TGTGCCAGCAGCTTATCAATTCGGTTGGGCGAGACCCAGTACTTC. This translates into CASSLSIRLGETQYF.

The chain joins TRBV5-1 to TRBJ1-1; D gene uncertain. Trimming removed 3 bases from V and 1 base from J, with 7 bases in between. Looked up from germline, CDR1 is SGHRS and CDR2 is YFSETQ. This CDR3 is 13 amino acids long. Written as DNA, the CDR3 is TGCGCCAGCAGCTGGTGGCAGAACACTGAAGCTTTCTTT. Translation gives CASSWWQNTEAFF.

This clonotype showed up many times. This chain uses TRBV28 with TRBJ1-4; 7 bases agree with TRBD1. The CDR3 consists of 14 residues. The ends lost 5 bases at V and 7 bases at J; junction bases unmatched: 7. CDR1 and CDR2 from the germline V gene are MDHEN and SYDVKM. The CDR3 nucleotides are TGTGCCAGCAGTCCCCGACAGGGTGGTGAAAAACTGTTTTTT. It codes for CASSPRQGGEKLFF.

This clonotype was recorded at least ten times. J is TRBJ1-1 and V is TRBV6-5; D not certain. Trimming stripped 3 bases from V and 5 bases from J, with 13 bases between. Germline V gene data show CDR1 as MNHEY and CDR2 as SVGAGI. The CDR3 totals 14 residues. In DNA, the CDR3 is TGTGCCAGCAGTTATAGTGTAGTGGGTACTGAAGCTTTCTTT. It yields the protein CASSYSVVGTEAFF.

This clonotype has a handful of counts. The rearrangement uses TRBV6-6 and TRBJ1-4, with 7 bases that match TRBD1. Germline V gene lookup returns CDR1 MNHNY and CDR2 SVGAGI (reference sequence). The CDR3 contains 19 residues. Trimming removed 0 bases from V and 0 bases from J; junction bases left unmatched: 10. CDR3 in DNA: TGTGCCAGCAGTTACTCGGCGAGGGGGCAGTGGACAACTAATGAAAAACTGTTTTTT. Encoded protein: CASSYSARGQWTTNEKLFF.

This clonotype was observed a few times. The chain has TRBV28 and TRBJ2-5; D call uncertain. The CDR3 runs 13 residues. CDR1 is MDHEN and CDR2 is SYDVKM in the germline V gene. The V end was cut by 1 base, the J end by 5 bases, with 8 bases between. The CDR3 loop is CASSLFRSETQYF. Written as DNA, the CDR3 is TGTGCCAGCAGTTTATTCCGTTCGGAGACCCAGTACTTC.

Comments on this clonotype: This may arise from a read error, as a much more abundant clone is one base away. The rearrangement links TRBV7-9 to TRBJ1-1; 7 bases line up with TRBD1. Germline V gene sequence: CDR1 SEHNR, CDR2 FQNEAQ (reference sequence). The CDR3 length is 15 residues. The trim removed 6 bases at V and 6 bases at J, leaving 13 bases unmatched. CDR3 DNA sequence: TGTGCCAGCAGAGACTCAGGGGGAATGGCCGCTGAAGCTTTCTTT. Residues: CASRDSGGMAAEAFF.

This clonotype was found a few times. J is TRBJ1-5 and V is TRBV27, with 8 bases matching TRBD1. The length of the CDR3 is 16 residues. The V gene end was trimmed by 4 bases and the J gene end by 6 bases; junction bases not matched to a gene: 11. Germline V CDR1 and CDR2: MNHEY, SMNVEV (reference sequence). The CDR3 spells CASSSGGVVGSQPQHF. CDR3 nucleotide sequence: TGTGCCAGCAGTTCAGGGGGCGTTGTGGGTAGTCAGCCCCAGCATTTT.

As DNA, the CDR3 is TGTGCCACCAGCCCCCACGGGAGGTTCTCCCCTTCCTACGAGCAGTACTTC. It is translated as CATSPHGRFSPSYEQYF. The V call is TRBV15, the J call TRBJ2-7, with 7 bases identical to TRBD2. The CDR3 length is 17 residues. Germline V CDR1 and CDR2: LNHNV, YYDKDF (reference sequence). The junction had 14 bases not matched to a gene; V was cut back by 5 bases and J by 1 base.

At least ten counts were recorded for this clonotype. V gene TRBV4-3 combines with J gene TRBJ2-2; D is undetermined. The CDR3 extends over 17 amino acids. The germline V gene encodes CDR1 LGHNA and CDR2 YSLEER. Trimming left V 4 bases short and J 3 bases short, with 18 bases between. The CDR3 reads CASSPDLGLSYTGELFF. The CDR3 DNA sequence: TGCGCCAGCAGCCCTGATTTAGGGCTTAGCTACACCGGGGAGCTGTTTTTT.

A word on this clonotype: A single base separates this from a much larger clone, so it may be a read error. This CDR3 fails to terminate in the conserved phenylalanine or tryptophan, so it likely reflects a read error. The genes are TRBV2 and TRBJ1-4, with a weak D call TRBD1 (6 bases). V lost 2 bases and J lost 8, with 15 bases in between. The CDR3 has 15 amino acids. In germline, CDR1 is SNHLY, CDR2 FYNNEI. DNA of the CDR3: TGTGCCAGCAGTGAACAAACAGGGTTATTCGAAAAACTGTTTTTG. This translates into CASSEQTGLFEKLFL.

This clonotype showed up just a few times. As DNA, the CDR3 is TGTGCCAGCAGCCAAGATCGCGAGGGACTTGAAGAGCAGTACTTC. It codes for CASSQDREGLEEQYF. The V gene is TRBV14, the J gene TRBJ2-7; D is possibly TRBD2 (6 bases). CDR1 is SGHDN, CDR2 FVKESK, per germline. The V end was cut by 0 bases, the J end by 7 bases, with 16 bases between. The CDR3 is made up of 15 amino acids.

This clonotype showed up just a few times. This sequence may be a read error, since a much larger clone differs from it by one base. The gene calls are TRBV12-3 or TRBV12-4 and TRBJ1-5, with no clear D. Trimming took off 3 bases at V and 4 bases at J, with 13 bases between the two ends. The CDR3 extends over 15 amino acids. The CDR3 is CASSLWSERNQPQHF. The CDR3 bases are TGTGCCAGCAGTTTGTGGTCGGAAAGGAATCAGCCCCAGCATTTT.

The table lists this clonotype with a few counts. The chain uses TRBV20-1 and TRBJ1-5, with D maybe TRBD1 (5 bases). V was pared by 2 bases and J by 5 bases, with 19 bases between. The CDR3 sequence is 16 residues long. Germline V gene data show CDR1 as DFQATT and CDR2 as SNEGSKA (reference sequence). CDR3 residues: CSARSSSRQRDQPQHF. CDR3 coding DNA: TGCAGTGCTAGAAGTTCTAGCCGACAGCGAGATCAGCCCCAGCATTTT.

The chain recombines TRBV7-3 with TRBJ2-1; the match to TRBD2 covers 8 bases. CDR1 and CDR2 from the germline V gene are SGHTA and FQGTGA. V shed 1 base, J shed 2 bases, and the junction held 4 bases outside the gene matches. This CDR3 has 16 amino acids. CDR3 in amino acids: CASSLNAGGPYNEQFF. CDR3 coding DNA: TGTGCCAGCAGCTTAAATGCGGGAGGCCCCTACAATGAGCAGTTCTTC.

The rearrangement joins TRBV27 to TRBJ2-1, with TRBD2 identical over 7 bases. V was pared by 4 bases and J by 0 bases, with 6 bases of the junction left unmatched. The CDR3 has 16 amino acids. CDR1 is MNHEY and CDR2 is SMNVEV in the germline V gene (reference sequence). CDR3 coding DNA: TGTGCCAGCAGTTACCAAGCGGGGAGCTCCTACAATGAGCAGTTCTTC. Its translation is CASSYQAGSSYNEQFF.

For this clonotype: It may be a read error: a sequence one base away is much more abundant. The chain couples TRBV5-4 to TRBJ2-7; 8 bases are shared with TRBD2. The ends lost 7 bases at V and 4 bases at J; junction bases unmatched: 10. The CDR3 runs 14 residues. Per the germline V gene, CDR1 is SGHNT and CDR2 is YYREEE (reference sequence). The chain's CDR3 is CASGPRGESYEQYF. Written as DNA, the CDR3 is TGTGCCAGCGGCCCGCGGGGGGAGTCTTACGAGCAGTACTTC.

Comments on this clonotype: This may be a read error, as it is one base from a much larger clone. V is TRBV7-6 and J is TRBJ2-3; D gene ambiguous. Judging by the DNA end, TRBJ1-5 fits better; the J call may be wrong. The CDR3 sequence is 13 residues long. Germline CDR1 and CDR2: SGHVS and FNYEAQ. The CDR3 is CASSYRGGDTQHF. The CDR3 nucleotides read TGTGCCAGCAGCTATAGAGGCGGGGATACGCAGCATTTT.

This clonotype was counted at least ten times. This sequence joins TRBV7-6 and TRBJ2-7; D remains ambiguous. V lost 5 bases and J 4 bases, leaving 12 bases between the germline ends. Germline assignment: CDR1 SGHVS and CDR2 FNYEAQ. The CDR3 runs 13 residues. This CDR3 reads CASSNAPQYEQYF. The CDR3 DNA reads as TGTGCCAGCAGCAATGCCCCACAGTACGAGCAGTACTTC.

The chain couples TRBV3-1 to TRBJ2-1, with D possibly being TRBD1 or TRBD2 (6 bases each). There are 12 residues in the CDR3. Per germline, CDR1 LGHDT and CDR2 YNNKEL (reference sequence). V gave up 4 bases and J gave up 14 bases, with 15 bases separating them. CDR3 amino acids: CASSPGGPVEFF. DNA for the CDR3: TGTGCCAGCAGCCCTGGGGGGCCTGTGGAGTTCTTC.

This clonotype was detected a few times. CDR3 loop: CASSKQAFQSGESTGELFF. In DNA form, the CDR3 reads TGTGCCAGCAGCAAACAAGCTTTTCAAAGCGGAGAATCCACCGGGGAGCTGTTTTTT. This chain uses TRBV21-1 with TRBJ2-2; the listed D gene, TRBD2, was not tested against the DNA. TRBV21-1 is a listed pseudogene. The CDR3 totals 19 residues.